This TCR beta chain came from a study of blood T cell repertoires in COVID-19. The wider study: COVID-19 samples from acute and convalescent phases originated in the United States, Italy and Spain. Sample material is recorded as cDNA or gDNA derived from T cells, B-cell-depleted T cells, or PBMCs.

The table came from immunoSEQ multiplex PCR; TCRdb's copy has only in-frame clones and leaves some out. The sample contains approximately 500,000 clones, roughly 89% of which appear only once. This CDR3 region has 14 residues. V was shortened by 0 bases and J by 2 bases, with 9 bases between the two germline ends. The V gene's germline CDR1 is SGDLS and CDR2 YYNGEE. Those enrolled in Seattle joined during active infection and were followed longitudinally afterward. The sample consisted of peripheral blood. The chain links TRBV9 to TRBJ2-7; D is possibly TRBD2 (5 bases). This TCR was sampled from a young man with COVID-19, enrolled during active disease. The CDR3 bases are TGTGCCAGCAGCGTAGACGGGGTTACCTACGAGCAGTACTTC. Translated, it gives CASSVDGVTYEQYF. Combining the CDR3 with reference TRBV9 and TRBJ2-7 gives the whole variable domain DSGVTQTPKHLITATGQRVTLRCSPRSGDLSVYWYQQSLDQGLQFLIQYYNGEERAKGNILERFSAQQFPDLHSELNLSSLELGDSALYFCASSVDGVTYEQYFGPGTRLTVT.